Following are 21 T cell receptor beta chains from one sample sequenced in a study of T cell changes during pregnancy in multiple sclerosis. The protocol was immunoSEQ multiplex PCR, while the TCRdb copy is restricted to in-frame clones and leaves out a portion. Counted here are roughly 39,000 clones, about nine tenths occurring once; the ten biggest clones make up 0.37%. The sample here was CD4+ T cells from peripheral blood mononuclear cells, taken after pregnancy. These receptors all come from a female donor in good health, enrolled as a control in a pregnancy study.

J is TRBJ1-5 and V is TRBV13; TRBD1 matches 7 bases. The junction had 3 bases not matched to a gene; V was cut back by 0 bases and J by 1 base. Germline CDR1 is PRHDT and CDR2 is FYEKMQ (reference sequence). The CDR3 contains 16 residues. The CDR3 is CASSLGGTASNQPQHF. The DNA of the CDR3 is TGTGCCAGCAGCTTAGGCGGGACAGCCAGCAATCAGCCCCAGCATTTT.

The V call is TRBV7-2, the J call TRBJ1-4, with D possibly matching TRBD1 (5 bases). Germline V CDR1 and CDR2: SGHTA, FQGNSA. This CDR3 has 14 residues. V was cut by 1 base and J by 8 bases, with 11 bases left in between. In DNA form, the CDR3 reads TGTGCCAGCAGCTTAGATGTCGGGGGGGAAAAACTGTTTTTT. Translating it yields CASSLDVGGEKLFF. The full variable domain, completed using reference TRBV7-2 and TRBJ1-4, is GAGVSQSPSNKVTEKGKDVELRCDPISGHTALYWYRQSLGQGLEFLIYFQGNSAPDKSGLPSDRFSAERTGGSVSTLTIQRTQQEDSAVYLCASSLDVGGEKLFFGSGTQLSVL.

The chain has TRBV6-5 and TRBJ1-1; 7 positions match TRBD1. The CDR3 is 13 residues long. Germline V gene lookup returns CDR1 MNHEY and CDR2 SVGAGI. The V gene end was trimmed by 5 bases and the J gene end by 9 bases; junction bases not matched to a gene: 9. This chain's CDR3 is CASSADRVPKAFF. As DNA, the CDR3 is TGTGCCAGCAGTGCAGACAGGGTCCCGAAAGCTTTCTTT.

The rearrangement joins TRBV11-2 to TRBJ2-1, with D perhaps TRBD2 (5 bases). Germline CDR1 SGHAT, CDR2 FQNNGV. This CDR3 comprises 13 residues. V lost 8 bases and J 6 bases, leaving 14 bases between the germline ends. CDR3 coding DNA: TGTGCCAGCGGTAGCGTGAAGTTCAATGAGCAGTTCTTC. It translates to CASGSVKFNEQFF.

The V and J genes are TRBV11-2 and TRBJ2-1, with D perhaps matching TRBD2 (6 bases). V shed 5 bases and J shed 0 bases, with 14 bases lying between them. This CDR3 has 16 residues. Germline V lookup: CDR1 SGHAT, CDR2 FQNNGV. CDR3 nucleotide sequence: TGTGCCAGCAGCCCGAGGAGGGCGAGCTCCTACAATGAGCAGTTCTTC. Its translation is CASSPRRASSYNEQFF.

This chain links TRBV7-2 with TRBJ2-1, with 9 nucleotides matching TRBD2. The CDR3 covers 16 residues. With V trimmed by 2 bases and J by 5 bases, 7 bases remained unmatched. Germline V gives CDR1 SGHTA, CDR2 FQGNSA. The DNA for the CDR3 is TGTGCCAGCAGCTTAATGCCGCGGGGGGGCAACAATGAGCAGTTCTTC. Its protein product is CASSLMPRGGNNEQFF.

The rearrangement uses TRBV5-1 and TRBJ1-5; the D is unclear. There are 13 residues in the CDR3. Germline values: CDR1 SGHRS, CDR2 YFSETQ. Trimming cost V 0 bases and J 9 bases, with 10 bases left between them. CDR3 amino acids: CASSLDSGPPQHF. DNA of the CDR3: TGCGCCAGCAGCTTGGACAGCGGTCCGCCCCAGCATTTT.

This sequence joins TRBV6-6 and TRBJ1-5, with TRBD1 as a possible D gene (5 bases). V lost 5 bases and J 3 bases, leaving 8 bases between the germline ends. Germline CDR1 MNHNY, CDR2 SVGAGI (reference sequence). CDR3 length equals 13 residues. CDR3 amino acids: CASSPDTNQPQHF. In DNA, the CDR3 is TGTGCCAGCAGTCCGGACACCAATCAGCCCCAGCATTTT.

The genes are TRBV18 and TRBJ1-1; D gene uncertain. The V end lost 2 bases, the J end lost 0 bases, and 10 bases lay between the germline ends. The CDR3 is 15 residues long. CDR1 is KGHSH and CDR2 is LQKENI in the germline V gene. As DNA, the CDR3 is TGTGCCAGCTCACCAGAGTCACGCATGAACACTGAAGCTTTCTTT. Encoded protein: CASSPESRMNTEAFF.

The V gene is TRBV6-5, the J gene TRBJ1-2; D uncertain. Germline V lookup: CDR1 MNHEY, CDR2 SVGAGI. The CDR3 extends over 16 amino acids. V was clipped by 1 base and J by 6 bases, with 18 bases between them. CDR3 sequence: CASSYFMMGSGNGYTF. For the CDR3, the DNA is TGTGCCAGCAGTTACTTTATGATGGGGTCGGGGAATGGCTACACCTTC.

This chain connects TRBV10-2 to TRBJ2-3; D might be TRBD2 (6 bases). Per the germline V gene, CDR1 is WSHSY and CDR2 is SAAADI. Between the trimmed V and J ends, which lost 7 bases and 0 bases, there was a span of 17 bases. This CDR3 contains 16 residues. The CDR3 loop reads CASNDHGTLSTDTQYF. Written as DNA, the CDR3 is TGCGCCAGCAATGACCACGGGACTCTGAGCACAGATACGCAGTATTTT.

This sequence joins TRBV7-2 and TRBJ2-3; TRBD1 matches 9 bases. CDR3 length: 16 amino acids. The germline V gene has CDR1 SGHTA and CDR2 FQGNSA. V lost 1 base to trimming and J lost 2 bases; unmatched junction nucleotides: 4. CDR3 bases: TGTGCCAGCAGCTTAGGACAGGGGGGGGTCACAGATACGCAGTATTTT. This sequence encodes CASSLGQGGVTDTQYF.

This chain joins TRBV11-3 and TRBJ1-1; 12 bases fit TRBD1. The CDR3 is made up of 14 amino acids. CDR1 SGHNT and CDR2 YENEEA come from the germline V gene. V gave up 5 bases and J gave up 5 bases; unmatched junction bases: 3. The CDR3 protein is CASSPGQGATEAFF. Written as DNA, the CDR3 is TGTGCCAGCAGCCCGGGACAGGGGGCTACTGAAGCTTTCTTT.

The chain has TRBV20-1 and TRBJ1-1; D unresolved. CDR3 length equals 11 residues. The germline gives CDR1 DFQATT, CDR2 SNEGSKA (reference sequence). Trimming took off 3 bases at V and 11 bases at J, with 13 bases between the two ends. CDR3 bases: TGCAGTGCTAGGGCGTCCCGAGGGGCTTTCTTT. It specifies CSARASRGAFF.

The chain employs TRBV19 and TRBJ2-6; D possibly corresponds to TRBD1 (7 bases). From germline, CDR1 is LNHDA and CDR2 SQIVND (reference sequence). There are 18 residues in the CDR3. V shed 5 bases and J shed 0 bases, with 17 bases lying between them. CDR3: CASSPRGRGDSGANVLTF. Written as DNA, the CDR3 is TGTGCCAGTAGTCCCCGGGGCAGGGGGGACTCTGGGGCCAACGTCCTGACTTTC.

With regard to this clone: One end of the junction is discordant with germline, which a read error may explain. V usage is TRBV5-5 and J usage is TRBJ2-7; perhaps TRBD1 as D (5 bases). Germline V gives CDR1 SGHKS, CDR2 YYEKEE (reference sequence). CDR3 length equals 11 residues. This chain's CDR3 is CASSLGAGPFF. The CDR3 region has the DNA TGTGCCAGCAGCTTGGGGGCAGGGCCCTTCTTC.

This rearrangement joins TRBV6-1 to TRBJ2-5, with D perhaps matching TRBD1 (5 bases). This CDR3 is built from 11 residues. Between the trimmed V and J ends, which lost 5 bases and 7 bases, there was a span of 8 bases. Germline V gene sequence: CDR1 MNHNS, CDR2 SASEGT. The CDR3, as DNA: TGTGCCAGCAGTCCCCAGGGGACCCAGTACTTC. Its translation: CASSPQGTQYF.

This clone has just one count. This rearrangement joins TRBV7-8 to TRBJ2-5; tentative D call: TRBD1 (6 bases). V lost 0 bases, J lost 0 bases, and 8 bases lay in between. The CDR3 sequence is 15 residues long. Germline-derived CDR1 and CDR2 are SGHVS and FQNEAQ. CDR3 sequence (DNA): TGTGCCAGCAGCTTAGCAGGACAGTACCAAGAGACCCAGTACTTC. This gives the protein CASSLAGQYQETQYF. The whole variable domain, remainder taken from reference TRBV7-8 and TRBJ2-5, is GAGVSQSPRYKVAKRGQDVALRCDPISGHVSLFWYQQALGQGPEFLTYFQNEAQLDKSGLPSDRFFAERPEGSVSTLKIQRTQQEDSAVYLCASSLAGQYQETQYFGPGTRLLVL.

This chain links TRBV5-1 with TRBJ1-3, with D maybe TRBD1 (5 bases). Germline V gene sequence: CDR1 SGHRS, CDR2 YFSETQ. CDR3 length equals 15 residues. V dropped 0 bases and J dropped 4 bases, with 11 bases sitting between them. The CDR3 protein is CASSLGQGIGNTIYF. CDR3 coding DNA: TGCGCCAGCAGCTTGGGTCAGGGTATAGGAAACACCATATATTTT.

The chain carries TRBV5-4 and TRBJ2-3, with 11 bases fitting TRBD2. Germline CDR1 reads SGHNT; CDR2 reads YYREEE (reference sequence). V gave up 5 bases and J gave up 4 bases; unmatched junction bases: 6. The CDR3 is 15 residues long. The CDR3 region has the DNA TGTGCCAGCAGTTTTAGCGGGGGGGCCCCAGATACGCAGTATTTT. Encoded protein: CASSFSGGAPDTQYF.

The chain combines TRBV9 with TRBJ1-2; 11 positions agree with TRBD1. Germline V CDR1 and CDR2: SGDLS, YYNGEE. CDR3 length: 16 residues. After removal of 5 bases from V and 7 bases from J, the junction contained 13 bases not matched to a gene. CDR3 loop: CASSYGTGGFDGGYTF. CDR3 DNA sequence: TGTGCCAGCAGTTATGGGACAGGGGGTTTTGACGGTGGCTACACCTTC. Based on the CDR3 plus reference TRBV9 and TRBJ1-2, the full variable domain is DSGVTQTPKHLITATGQRVTLRCSPRSGDLSVYWYQQSLDQGLQFLIQYYNGEERAKGNILERFSAQQFPDLHSELNLSSLELGDSALYFCASSYGTGGFDGGYTFGSGTRLTVV.